One sample yielded the 9 T cell receptor beta chains listed below, sequenced in a study of shared clonotypes between healthy human individuals. Assay: immunoSEQ multiplex PCR; the TCRdb copy retains only in-frame clones and omits some. The sample yields a few million clones, approximately 92% seen once. The sequenced sample was naive CD4+ T cells sorted from blood. Subset indicated: CD45RA+ positively selected. The receptor source for this set is a man in his late teens or twenties in good health.

The chain links TRBV11-2 to TRBJ2-7; D gene unclear. V lost 5 bases, J lost 0 bases, and 14 bases lay in between. The germline CDR1 and CDR2 sequences are SGHAT and FQNNGV. The CDR3 covers 15 residues. CDR3 sequence (DNA): TGTGCCAGCAGCCCATACAACCGCCGCTCCTACGAGCAGTACTTC. This translates into CASSPYNRRSYEQYF.

The chain uses TRBV10-3 and TRBJ2-2; TRBD1 might be the D (5 bases). The germline gives CDR1 ENHRY, CDR2 SYGVKD. The CDR3 has 14 amino acids. With 7 bases removed from V and 5 bases from J, the gap between germline ends came to 14 bases. Here the CDR3 reads CAIIGTQGTGELFF. The CDR3 DNA follows: TGTGCCATCATAGGAACGCAGGGAACCGGGGAGCTGTTTTTT.

This rearrangement joins TRBV25-1 to TRBJ1-4; 7 bases align to TRBD1. Germline V gene sequence: CDR1 MGHDK, CDR2 SYGVNS. The V segment lost 5 bases and the J segment 7 bases; nucleotides outside the gene matches: 13. The CDR3 has 16 amino acids. CDR3 bases: TGTGCCAGCAGTTCGGGGACAGCCCTGGCGGGTGAAAAACTGTTTTTT. It codes for CASSSGTALAGEKLFF.

This chain connects TRBV5-1 to TRBJ2-3; 7 bases fit TRBD1. The length of the CDR3 is 16 residues. V shed 4 bases and J 6 bases; nucleotides not matched to a gene: 14. Germline lookup yields CDR1 SGHRS and CDR2 YFSETQ. DNA of the CDR3: TGCGCCAGCAGCACCACGGGACAGCCTGGGACGGATACGCAGTATTTT. It yields the protein CASSTTGQPGTDTQYF.

The chain has TRBV5-1 and TRBJ2-1; 9 nucleotides align to TRBD2. The junction had 8 bases not matched to a gene; V was cut back by 8 bases and J by 2 bases. Germline V gene lookup returns CDR1 SGHRS and CDR2 YFSETQ. The CDR3 covers 15 residues. The CDR3 region has the DNA TGCGCCAGTCCGATGGCGGGGGGGACCTACAATGAGCAGTTCTTC. Protein: CASPMAGGTYNEQFF.

This sequence joins TRBV6-6 and TRBJ1-4, with D unclear. CDR1 is MNHNY, CDR2 SVGAGI, per germline (reference sequence). The CDR3 has 14 residues. V was trimmed by 2 bases and J by 4 bases, leaving 8 bases between them. The chain's CDR3 is CASSYGLVNEKLFF. The CDR3 DNA follows: TGTGCCAGCAGTTACGGACTTGTTAATGAAAAACTGTTTTTT.

The chain is built from TRBV27 and TRBJ2-5, with D possibly TRBD2 on 5 matching bases. This CDR3 contains 14 residues. Germline-derived CDR1 and CDR2 are MNHEY and SMNVEV (reference sequence). V was cut by 7 bases and J by 9 bases, with 21 bases left in between. The DNA of the CDR3 is TGTGCCAGCACGGGTCAGGACCTTCTGCGGGCCCAGTACTTC. It is translated as CASTGQDLLRAQYF.

The chain carries TRBV10-3 and TRBJ2-1; tentatively, D is TRBD1 or TRBD2 (5 bases each). V lost 6 bases and J 2 bases, leaving 14 bases between the germline ends. Germline loops: CDR1 ENHRY, CDR2 SYGVKD. The CDR3 runs to 15 residues. The CDR3 region has the DNA TGTGCCATCAGCGCCGGGACGGCGACCTACAATGAGCAGTTCTTC. Translation gives CAISAGTATYNEQFF.

The chain is built from TRBV19 and TRBJ2-1, with D possibly matching TRBD1 (7 bases). CDR1 is LNHDA and CDR2 is SQIVND in the germline V gene (reference sequence). The CDR3 loop spans 16 amino acids. Between the trimmed V and J ends, which lost 4 bases and 0 bases, there was a span of 13 bases. The CDR3 loop reads CASSTGGSSSYNEQFF. CDR3 coding DNA: TGTGCCAGTAGTACAGGGGGGTCTAGCTCCTACAATGAGCAGTTCTTC.